This T cell receptor (beta chain) originates from a study of blood T cell repertoires in COVID-19. For the study at large: Researchers got acute and convalescent COVID-19 samples from the United States, Italy and Spain.

Germline V gene lookup returns CDR1 LNHDA and CDR2 SQIVND (reference sequence). This CDR3 spans 15 amino acids. V was trimmed by 4 bases and J by 4 bases, leaving 14 bases between them. Participants, about 18 to 90 years old, spanned more than 20 US areas. In assigning cohorts, the study relied on participant-reported clinical history. Exposed participants came across a COVID-19 case within 2 weeks before study entry. Generated by immunoSEQ multiplex PCR, the TCRdb table keeps only in-frame clones and is missing some. The table shows some 340,000 clones, with approximately 91% occurring only once. This receptor was identified in a woman aged 25 to 39 who had been exposed to COVID-19. The source material was PBMCs or T cells enriched from blood (not recorded which). J is TRBJ1-5 and V is TRBV19; D may be TRBD1 (6 bases). CDR3 sequence reads: CASSRLGAQNQPQHF. CDR3 nucleotides: TGTGCCAGTAGTAGGTTGGGGGCCCAAAATCAGCCCCAGCATTTT.